This T cell receptor beta chain stems from a study of OX40 agonist ivuxolimab in advanced cancers. The overall study: Ivuxolimab was administered intravenously to patients at 0.01 to 10 mg/kg every 2 weeks. Three patients responded partially, comprising one with hepatocellular carcinoma and two with cutaneous melanoma.

Sequencing used immunoSEQ multiplex PCR; TCRdb keeps in-frame clones, though not all of them. The profile covers some 41,000 clones, with about 89% appearing a single time and around 0.56% taken by the ten largest. Trimming took 0 bases from V and 0 from J, leaving 7 bases between them. Per the germline V gene, CDR1 is SGHRS and CDR2 is YFSETQ. The length of the CDR3 is 16 residues. Patients were ineligible given autoimmune disease history or systemic immunosuppression. Blood specimens came from baseline, cycle 4 day 1, and cycle 7 day 1. The rearrangement joins TRBV5-1 to TRBJ2-6; no definite D call. The source of this sequence is an adult with an advanced solid tumor such as melanoma, head and neck, liver or kidney cancer. Source: CD4+ or CD8+ T cells sorted from blood, taken in a trial of the OX40 agonist ivuxolimab. CDR3 region: CASSLASTSGANVLTF. CDR3 in DNA: TGCGCCAGCAGCTTGGCCAGTACCTCTGGGGCCAACGTCCTGACTTTC.